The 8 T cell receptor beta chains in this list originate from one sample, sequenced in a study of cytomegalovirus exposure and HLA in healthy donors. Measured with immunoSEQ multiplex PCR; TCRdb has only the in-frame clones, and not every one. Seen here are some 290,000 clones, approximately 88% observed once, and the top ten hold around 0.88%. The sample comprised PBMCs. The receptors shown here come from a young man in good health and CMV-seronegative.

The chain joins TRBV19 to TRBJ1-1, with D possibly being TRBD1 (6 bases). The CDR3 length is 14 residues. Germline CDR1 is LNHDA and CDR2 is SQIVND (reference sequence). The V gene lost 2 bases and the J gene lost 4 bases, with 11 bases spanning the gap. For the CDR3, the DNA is TGTGCCAGTAGTATAAGTTCGACAGGCACTGAAGCTTTCTTT. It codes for CASSISSTGTEAFF.

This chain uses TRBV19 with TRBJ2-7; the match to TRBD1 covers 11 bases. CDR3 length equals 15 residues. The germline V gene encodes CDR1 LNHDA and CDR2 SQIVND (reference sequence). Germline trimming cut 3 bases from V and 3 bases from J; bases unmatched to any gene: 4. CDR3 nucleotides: TGTGCCAGTAGTATCGTCGGGACAGGGGGCTACGAGCAGTACTTC. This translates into CASSIVGTGGYEQYF.

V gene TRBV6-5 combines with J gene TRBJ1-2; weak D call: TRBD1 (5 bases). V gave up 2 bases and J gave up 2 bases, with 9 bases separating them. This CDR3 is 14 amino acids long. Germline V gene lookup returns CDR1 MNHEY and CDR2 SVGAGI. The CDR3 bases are TGTGCCAGCAGTTACCGGTCAGGGAACTATGGCTACACCTTC. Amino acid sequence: CASSYRSGNYGYTF.

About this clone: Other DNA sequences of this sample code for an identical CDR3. CDR3 sequence reads: CASSPGQGGDTQYF. CDR3 sequence (DNA): TGTGCCAGCTCACCGGGACAGGGAGGAGATACGCAGTATTTT. The chain joins TRBV18 to TRBJ2-3, with 9 bases lining up with TRBD1. The CDR3 has 14 residues. Germline CDR1 and CDR2: KGHSH and LQKENI. With V trimmed by 3 bases and J by 5 bases, 3 bases remained unmatched.

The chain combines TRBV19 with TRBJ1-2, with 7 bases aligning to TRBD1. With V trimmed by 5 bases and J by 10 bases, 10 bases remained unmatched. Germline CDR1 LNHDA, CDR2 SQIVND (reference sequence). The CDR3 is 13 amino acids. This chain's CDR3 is CASSSVGTDDYTF. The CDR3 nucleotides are TGTGCCAGTAGTTCGGTGGGGACAGATGACTACACCTTC.

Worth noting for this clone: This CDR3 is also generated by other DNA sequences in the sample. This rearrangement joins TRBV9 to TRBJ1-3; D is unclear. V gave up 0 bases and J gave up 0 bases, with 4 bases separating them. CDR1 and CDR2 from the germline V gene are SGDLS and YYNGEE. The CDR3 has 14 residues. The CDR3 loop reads CASSVGSSGNTIYF. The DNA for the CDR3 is TGTGCCAGCAGCGTAGGCAGCTCTGGAAACACCATATATTTT.

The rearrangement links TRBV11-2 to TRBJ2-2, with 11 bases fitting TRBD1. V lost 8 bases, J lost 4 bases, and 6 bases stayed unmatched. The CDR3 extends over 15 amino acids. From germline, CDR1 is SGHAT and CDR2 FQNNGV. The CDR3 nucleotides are TGTGCCAGCTCGGTGGGACAGGGGGTCACCGGGGAGCTGTTTTTT. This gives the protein CASSVGQGVTGELFF.

DNA of the CDR3: TGTGCCAGCAGACTGGACAGAGGCTACGAGCAGTACTTC. Translating gives CASRLDRGYEQYF. V usage is TRBV5-4 and J usage is TRBJ2-7; maybe TRBD1 (6 bases). V gave up 5 bases and J gave up 3 bases, with 12 bases separating them. CDR1 and CDR2 from the germline V gene are SGHNT and YYREEE (reference sequence). The length of the CDR3 is 13 residues.